These 20 T cell receptor beta chains came from one sample sequenced in a study of blood T cell repertoires in COVID-19. Clones were read by immunoSEQ multiplex PCR, and TCRdb kept only the in-frame ones, dropping some. The sample lists roughly 100,000 clones; 85% to 90% were seen once. The sample was peripheral blood. All receptors come from a woman aged 80 or over with acute or convalescent COVID-19.

The rearrangement uses TRBV6-2 or TRBV6-3 and TRBJ1-4; D may be TRBD1 (5 bases). CDR3 length: 16 amino acids. The V gene lost 5 bases and the J gene lost 5 bases, with 18 bases spanning the gap. The germline V gene has CDR1 MNHEY and CDR2 SVGEGT. The CDR3 region has the DNA TGTGCCAGCAGTGACCGACAGAGGACCAGGAATGAAAAACTGTTTTTT. It encodes CASSDRQRTRNEKLFF.

The chain joins TRBV24-1 to TRBJ1-1; D perhaps matches TRBD1 (6 bases). V was cut by 7 bases and J by 3 bases, with 14 bases left in between. Germline V gene lookup returns CDR1 KGHDR and CDR2 SFDVKD. The CDR3 sequence is 14 residues long. CDR3: CATSSDSYYTEAFF. The CDR3 DNA follows: TGTGCCACCAGCTCGGACAGCTACTACACTGAAGCTTTCTTT.

V gene TRBV20-1 combines with J gene TRBJ2-1; D remains unclear. This CDR3 contains 11 residues. CDR1 is DFQATT and CDR2 is SNEGSKA in the germline V gene (reference sequence). V lost 3 bases, J lost 7 bases, and 7 bases lay in between. The CDR3: CSARIQNEQFF. In DNA form, the CDR3 reads TGCAGTGCTAGGATACAGAATGAGCAGTTCTTC.

V usage is TRBV5-6 and J usage is TRBJ1-3; 9 bases are a match to TRBD1. Germline V CDR1 and CDR2: SGHDT, YYEEEE. The V gene end was trimmed by 2 bases and the J gene end by 0 bases; junction bases not matched to a gene: 3. The CDR3 sequence is 16 residues long. CDR3 DNA sequence: TGTGCCAGCAGCTTCCGGGACAGGGTCTCTGGAAACACCATATATTTT. Its protein product is CASSFRDRVSGNTIYF. The whole variable domain, filled in from reference TRBV5-6 and TRBJ1-3, reads DAGVTQSPTHLIKTRGQQVTLRCSPKSGHDTVSWYQQALGQGPQFIFQYYEEEERQRGNFPDRFSGHQFPNYSSELNVNALLLGDSALYLCASSFRDRVSGNTIYFGEGSWLTVV.

V gene TRBV7-9 combines with J gene TRBJ2-7; 7 bases fit TRBD1. Germline V gives CDR1 SEHNR, CDR2 FQNEAQ (reference sequence). J lost 10 bases, V lost 0 bases, and 9 bases had no gene match. This CDR3 is 14 amino acids long. In DNA form, the CDR3 reads TGTGCCAGCAGCTTAGCCCCTACCGACAGGGCCCAGTACTTC. As protein: CASSLAPTDRAQYF.

The rearrangement links TRBV10-3 to TRBJ2-3; the match to TRBD2 covers 8 bases. The J segment lost 2 bases and the V segment lost 8 bases, leaving 6 bases of the junction unmatched. CDR1 ENHRY and CDR2 SYGVKD come from the germline V gene. The CDR3 length is 14 residues. DNA of the CDR3: TGTGCCATCGGACGGGGGGGTCTCACAGATACGCAGTATTTT. As protein: CAIGRGGLTDTQYF.

J is TRBJ1-3 and V is TRBV9; a possible D gene is TRBD1 (6 bases). CDR1 and CDR2 from the germline V gene are SGDLS and YYNGEE. The CDR3 has 13 amino acids. Trimming shortened V by 3 bases and J by 8 bases, and 12 bases separated the two germline ends. The CDR3 loop is CASSASTGDTIYF. Written as DNA, the CDR3 is TGTGCCAGCAGCGCTTCGACAGGTGACACCATATATTTT.

The chain recombines TRBV7-9 with TRBJ2-5; 7 nucleotides match TRBD1. V lost 2 bases, J lost 3 bases, and 9 bases stayed unmatched. The CDR3 is made up of 16 amino acids. The germline CDR1 and CDR2 sequences are SEHNR and FQNEAQ (reference sequence). The CDR3 DNA follows: TGTGCCAGCAGCTTACCCTTCCGGACAGGAAAAGAGACCCAGTACTTC. The encoded protein is CASSLPFRTGKETQYF. Drawing the rest from reference TRBV7-9 and TRBJ2-5, the complete variable domain is DTGVSQNPRHKITKRGQNVTFRCDPISEHNRLYWYRQTLGQGPEFLTYFQNEAQLEKSRLLSDRFSAERPKGSFSTLEIQRTEQGDSAMYLCASSLPFRTGKETQYFGPGTRLLVL.

The chain links TRBV25-1 to TRBJ1-5; D possibly corresponds to TRBD1 (6 bases). This CDR3 is built from 16 residues. V lost 4 bases and J lost 1, with 14 bases in between. CDR1 and CDR2 (germline): MGHDK, SYGVNS. CDR3 nucleotide sequence: TGTGCCAGCAGTGTGGGGGACACTGCAAGCAATCAGCCCCAGCATTTT. Encoded protein: CASSVGDTASNQPQHF.

The chain carries TRBV19 and TRBJ1-5; 7 bases fit TRBD1. This CDR3 has 15 amino acids. Germline-derived CDR1 and CDR2 are LNHDA and SQIVND (reference sequence). J lost 0 bases, V lost 6 bases, and 5 bases had no gene match. The CDR3 DNA follows: TGTGCCAGTAGCGGGACAGTTTATAGCAATCAGCCCCAGCATTTT. Its translation is CASSGTVYSNQPQHF.

The chain couples TRBV7-2 to TRBJ2-1; the match to TRBD2 covers 10 bases. The germline CDR1 and CDR2 sequences are SGHTA and FQGNSA. This CDR3 spans 15 amino acids. The V gene end was trimmed by 4 bases and the J gene end by 4 bases; junction bases not matched to a gene: 4. CDR3 amino acids: CASSSGLALYNEQFF. The CDR3 region has the DNA TGTGCCAGCAGCTCGGGACTAGCGCTTTACAATGAGCAGTTCTTC.

This chain links TRBV28 with TRBJ1-5, with TRBD1 identical over 9 bases. Germline trimming cut 5 bases from V and 4 bases from J; bases unmatched to any gene: 3. In germline, CDR1 is MDHEN, CDR2 SYDVKM. The CDR3 runs 14 residues. The DNA of the CDR3 is TGTGCCAGCAGTCTAGGACAGGGGAATCAGCCCCAGCATTTT. It yields the protein CASSLGQGNQPQHF.

This sequence joins TRBV2 and TRBJ2-7, with 8 bases aligning to TRBD1. This CDR3 is 14 amino acids long. Germline loops: CDR1 SNHLY, CDR2 FYNNEI. Trimming took 6 bases from V and 2 from J; bases not matched to a gene: 6. The CDR3 here is CASRPGQETYEQYF. CDR3 nucleotide sequence: TGTGCCAGCAGGCCGGGACAGGAGACCTACGAGCAGTACTTC.

This clone was seen more than once but under ten times. The rearrangement uses TRBV19 and TRBJ1-6; 9 bases align to TRBD1. J lost 9 bases, V lost 6 bases, and 6 bases had no gene match. Per germline, CDR1 LNHDA and CDR2 SQIVND (reference sequence). This CDR3 spans 14 amino acids. CDR3 in amino acids: CASRETGGGSPLHF. CDR3 DNA: TGTGCCAGTAGAGAGACAGGGGGTGGTTCACCCCTCCACTTT. Looking up the rest from reference TRBV19 and TRBJ1-6 gives the full variable domain: DGGITQSPKYLFRKEGQNVTLSCEQNLNHDAMYWYRQDPGQGLRLIYYSQIVNDFQKGDIAEGYSVSREKKESFPLTVTSAQKNPTAFYLCASRETGGGSPLHFGNGTRLTVT.

The J gene is TRBJ2-3, the V gene TRBV10-3, with 7 bases identical to TRBD2. This CDR3 contains 15 residues. Germline assignment: CDR1 ENHRY and CDR2 SYGVKD. V shed 6 bases, J shed 2 bases, and the junction held 8 bases outside the gene matches. The CDR3 nucleotides are TGTGCCATCAGCCGGACTAGTGGTGACACAGATACGCAGTATTTT. Protein sequence: CAISRTSGDTDTQYF.

CDR3 DNA sequence: TGTGCCTGGAGTCGGGACAACTCTGGAAACACCATATATTTT. This encodes CAWSRDNSGNTIYF. The V gene is TRBV30, the J gene TRBJ1-3, with TRBD1 as a possible D gene (6 bases). The CDR3 sequence is 14 residues long. The germline V and J ends were trimmed by 2 bases and 0 bases, with 8 bases remaining between them. CDR1 and CDR2 from the germline V gene are GTSNPN and SVGIG (reference sequence).

J is TRBJ2-3 and V is TRBV7-9; no firm D call. With 1 base removed from V and 0 bases from J, the gap between germline ends came to 8 bases. The germline V gene has CDR1 SEHNR and CDR2 FQNEAQ (reference sequence). CDR3 length: 15 amino acids. This CDR3 reads CASSLVSSSTDTQYF. The CDR3 nucleotides read TGTGCCAGCAGCTTAGTTTCCTCTAGCACAGATACGCAGTATTTT.

This chain joins TRBV19 and TRBJ1-1; a weak D match, TRBD1 (6 bases). The V end lost 5 bases, the J end lost 2 bases, and 15 bases lay between the germline ends. From germline, CDR1 is LNHDA and CDR2 SQIVND (reference sequence). This CDR3 spans 15 amino acids. CDR3 amino acids: CASSGGAWANTEAFF. DNA of the CDR3: TGTGCCAGTAGTGGGGGGGCGTGGGCCAACACTGAAGCTTTCTTT.

V gene TRBV18 combines with J gene TRBJ1-1, with TRBD1 identical over 7 bases. The junction had 7 bases not matched to a gene; V was cut back by 0 bases and J by 0 bases. CDR3 size: 17 residues. Germline values: CDR1 KGHSH, CDR2 LQKENI. CDR3 protein: CASSPPTGPFMNTEAFF. DNA of the CDR3: TGTGCCAGCTCACCACCGACAGGGCCTTTCATGAACACTGAAGCTTTCTTT.

The CDR3 here is CASSIKTGGGYGYTF. Here the CDR3 DNA reads TGTGCCAGTAGTATAAAGACAGGGGGTGGCTATGGCTACACCTTC. The V and J genes are TRBV19 and TRBJ1-2, with 9 bases lining up with TRBD1. Germline V gene lookup returns CDR1 LNHDA and CDR2 SQIVND (reference sequence). CDR3 size: 15 residues. Trimming removed 2 bases from V and 4 bases from J; junction bases left unmatched: 5.